Below, 27 T cell receptor beta chains from the same sample are listed, as sequenced in a study of OX40 agonist ivuxolimab in advanced cancers. Repertoires were generated with immunoSEQ multiplex PCR, while TCRdb's copy carries only in-frame clones and drops some. The repertoire holds about 69,000 clones, with about 90% as singletons. The sequenced sample was CD4+ or CD8+ T cells sorted from blood, obtained in a trial of the OX40 agonist ivuxolimab. The receptors shown here come from an adult with an advanced solid tumor such as melanoma, head and neck, liver or kidney cancer.

The chain is built from TRBV30 and TRBJ1-1, with D possibly TRBD1 on 6 matching bases. The CDR3 sequence is 16 residues long. Trimming removed 2 bases from V and 1 base from J, with 17 bases in between. CDR1 is GTSNPN and CDR2 is SVGIG in the germline V gene (reference sequence). The CDR3 DNA is TGTGCCTGGAGTCCGCGGGGACTACAGGGGAACACTGAAGCTTTCTTT. Amino acids: CAWSPRGLQGNTEAFF.

The chain is built from TRBV28 and TRBJ2-5, with a possible D match to TRBD1 (6 bases). The J call may be wrong; the DNA end is better matched by TRBJ2-7. In germline, CDR1 is MDHEN, CDR2 SYDVKM. The CDR3 extends over 13 amino acids. CDR3 loop: CASSDRSSYEQYF. CDR3 nucleotides: TGTGCCAGCAGTGACAGGAGCTCCTACGAGCAGTACTTC.

V is TRBV28 and J is TRBJ1-2; 9 positions agree with TRBD1. The CDR3 sequence is 20 residues long. CDR1 is MDHEN, CDR2 SYDVKM, per germline. V lost 3 bases to trimming and J lost 2 bases; unmatched junction nucleotides: 19. CDR3: CASSFIPGTGFGRRNYGYTF. CDR3 bases: TGTGCCAGCAGTTTTATCCCCGGGACAGGGTTTGGAAGAAGAAACTATGGCTACACCTTC.

This rearrangement joins TRBV10-1 to TRBJ2-2, with 7 bases lining up with TRBD2. The CDR3 runs 16 residues. Germline V gene lookup returns CDR1 WNHNN and CDR2 SYGVQD (reference sequence). The V and J ends lost 2 bases and 3 bases, in that order; junction bases with no gene match: 6. Here the CDR3 reads CASSETRTRDTGELFF. The CDR3, as DNA: TGCGCCAGCAGTGAGACACGGACTAGGGACACCGGGGAGCTGTTTTTT.

The J gene is TRBJ2-3, the V gene TRBV9; weak D call: TRBD2 (6 bases). This CDR3 comprises 16 residues. CDR1 and CDR2 from the germline V gene are SGDLS and YYNGEE. The V gene lost 1 base and the J gene lost 2 bases, with 14 bases spanning the gap. The CDR3 reads CASSVTLADTTDTQYF. The DNA for the CDR3 is TGTGCCAGCAGCGTAACACTAGCAGACACCACAGATACGCAGTATTTT.

Note on this clone: The same CDR3 arises from other DNA sequences in this sample as well. The CDR3 nucleotides are TGCGCCAGCAGCTTGTATGCAGATACGCAGTATTTT. As protein: CASSLYADTQYF. The chain employs TRBV5-1 and TRBJ2-3, with D hard to call. The CDR3 extends over 12 amino acids. CDR1 SGHRS and CDR2 YFSETQ come from the germline V gene. Trimming removed 1 base from V and 4 bases from J, with 4 bases in between.

The chain links TRBV5-4 to TRBJ1-2; 8 nucleotides line up with TRBD1. The CDR3 extends over 14 amino acids. With 2 bases clipped from V and 8 bases from J, the junction kept 8 bases outside the gene matches. Germline V lookup: CDR1 SGHNT, CDR2 YYREEE (reference sequence). Here the CDR3 DNA reads TGTGCCAGCAGCTTCCAGGGGGCCCCAGGAGGCTACACCTTC. As protein: CASSFQGAPGGYTF.

A few counts support this clone. The chain uses TRBV2 and TRBJ2-1, with a tentative D call TRBD2 (5 bases). Germline-derived CDR1 and CDR2 are SNHLY and FYNNEI. CDR3 length equals 12 residues. V was shortened by 7 bases and J by 8 bases, with 12 bases between the two germline ends. In DNA form, the CDR3 reads TGTGCCAGCAAGGATAGCGTGGATGAGCAGTTCTTC. It codes for CASKDSVDEQFF.

The chain carries TRBV10-3 and TRBJ2-6, with 11 bases matching TRBD1. The CDR3 is made up of 16 amino acids. Germline V gene lookup returns CDR1 ENHRY and CDR2 SYGVKD. J was trimmed by 4 bases and V by 3 bases; bases with no gene match: 2. The CDR3 sequence: CAISEGQGAGANVLTF. CDR3 nucleotide sequence: TGTGCCATCAGTGAAGGACAGGGGGCCGGGGCCAACGTCCTGACTTTC.

The chain is built from TRBV28 and TRBJ2-7; D is perhaps TRBD1 or TRBD2 (6 bases each). The CDR3 is made up of 15 amino acids. V lost 4 bases and J 1 base, leaving 14 bases between the germline ends. Looked up from germline, CDR1 is MDHEN and CDR2 is SYDVKM. The CDR3 coding sequence is TGTGCCAGCAGTTCCGCCGGGGGCCTATCCTACGAGCAGTACTTC. Protein: CASSSAGGLSYEQYF.

J is TRBJ1-2 and V is TRBV7-2; D is perhaps TRBD1 (6 bases). The V gene's germline CDR1 is SGHTA and CDR2 FQGNSA. Trimming left V 0 bases short and J 4 bases short, with 12 bases between. The CDR3 spans 15 residues. The CDR3 sequence: CASSLARGVAYGYTF. CDR3 DNA: TGTGCCAGCAGCTTAGCCAGGGGAGTCGCCTATGGCTACACCTTC. The full variable domain, rest sourced from reference TRBV7-2 and TRBJ1-2, is GAGVSQSPSNKVTEKGKDVELRCDPISGHTALYWYRQSLGQGLEFLIYFQGNSAPDKSGLPSDRFSAERTGGSVSTLTIQRTQQEDSAVYLCASSLARGVAYGYTFGSGTRLTVV.

This clone was recorded a few times. The chain has TRBV9 and TRBJ1-5, with 7 bases matching TRBD1. Per germline, CDR1 SGDLS and CDR2 YYNGEE. V gave up 3 bases and J gave up 7 bases; unmatched junction bases: 7. The length of the CDR3 is 14 residues. The CDR3 sequence: CASSEGDSGQPQHF. The DNA for the CDR3 is TGTGCCAGCAGCGAGGGGGACAGCGGACAGCCCCAGCATTTT.

The V gene is TRBV4-1, the J gene TRBJ1-3; a weak D match, TRBD1 (6 bases). The CDR3 covers 17 residues. V was clipped by 0 bases and J by 0 bases, with 12 bases between them. Germline CDR1 and CDR2: MGHRA and YSYEKL. In nucleotides, the CDR3 is TGCGCCAGCAGCCAAGACCCAGACAGGAGCTCTGGAAACACCATATATTTT. Its protein is CASSQDPDRSSGNTIYF.

This clone appeared a single time. The rearrangement uses TRBV7-9 and TRBJ1-2; 7 positions agree with TRBD1. V lost 1 base, J lost 6 bases, and 2 bases stayed unmatched. Germline lookup yields CDR1 SEHNR and CDR2 FQNEAQ (reference sequence). The CDR3 has 13 amino acids. CDR3 loop: CASSLDRGDGYTF. The CDR3 DNA sequence: TGTGCCAGCAGCTTAGACAGGGGCGATGGCTACACCTTC.

The V and J genes are TRBV25-1 and TRBJ2-7; 10 nucleotides line up with TRBD2. The ends lost 4 bases at V and 0 bases at J; junction bases unmatched: 6. The germline CDR1 and CDR2 sequences are MGHDK and SYGVNS. The CDR3 runs 16 residues. This chain's CDR3 is CASSGAAGGLSYEQYF. In DNA, the CDR3 is TGTGCCAGCAGTGGCGCAGCGGGAGGGCTCTCCTACGAGCAGTACTTC.

The chain recombines TRBV7-6 with TRBJ2-5, with 10 bases aligning to TRBD2. Per the germline V gene, CDR1 is SGHVS and CDR2 is FNYEAQ. V lost 4 bases to trimming and J lost 7 bases; unmatched junction nucleotides: 9. The CDR3 loop spans 15 amino acids. The CDR3 DNA follows: TGTGCCAGCAGCTCAGCGGGGGGGCCAGTCGGGACCCAGTACTTC. This encodes CASSSAGGPVGTQYF. Full variable domain (missing parts from reference TRBV7-6 and TRBJ2-5): GAGVSQSPRYKVTKRGQDVALRCDPISGHVSLYWYRQALGQGPEFLTYFNYEAQQDKSGLPNDRFSAERPEGSISTLTIQRTEQRDSAMYRCASSSAGGPVGTQYFGPGTRLLVL.

This clone occurred once. V usage is TRBV7-3 and J usage is TRBJ2-3, with D unclear. This CDR3 region has 13 residues. The V and J ends lost 2 bases and 6 bases respectively, with 9 bases between them. Germline CDR1 reads SGHTA; CDR2 reads FQGTGA. CDR3 amino acids: CASSLEVRDTQYF. Written as DNA, the CDR3 is TGTGCCAGCAGCTTAGAGGTCCGCGATACGCAGTATTTT. The complete variable domain, with remaining parts taken from reference TRBV7-3 and TRBJ2-3, reads GAGVSQTPSNKVTEKGKYVELRCDPISGHTALYWYRQSLGQGPEFLIYFQGTGAADDSGLPNDRFFAVRPEGSVSTLKIQRTERGDSAVYLCASSLEVRDTQYFGPGTRLTVL.

In its sample, this clone was seen once. The chain uses TRBV5-1 and TRBJ2-1; maybe TRBD1 (6 bases). Germline V lookup: CDR1 SGHRS, CDR2 YFSETQ. This CDR3 region has 12 residues. The V end lost 4 bases, the J end lost 7 bases, and 9 bases lay between the germline ends. CDR3 sequence reads: CASSGQWNEQFF. In DNA, the CDR3 is TGCGCCAGCAGCGGACAGTGGAATGAGCAGTTCTTC.

The chain combines TRBV30 with TRBJ2-3; TRBD2 might be the D (7 bases). V was clipped by 2 bases and J by 2 bases, with 14 bases between them. This CDR3 comprises 15 residues. Looked up from germline, CDR1 is GTSNPN and CDR2 is SVGIG (reference sequence). CDR3 DNA sequence: TGTGCCTGGAGTAAGAGGGGGGGGGTCACAGATACGCAGTATTTT. This sequence encodes CAWSKRGGVTDTQYF.

This clone occurred once. In nucleotides, the CDR3 is TGTGCCAGCAGCTTCGACAGGGTTGGGGCCAACGTCCTGACTTTC. Amino acids: CASSFDRVGANVLTF. J is TRBJ2-6 and V is TRBV11-3; 7 nucleotides align to TRBD1. The V and J ends lost 3 bases and 3 bases, in that order; junction bases with no gene match: 2. This CDR3 is 15 amino acids long. Germline V gene lookup returns CDR1 SGHNT and CDR2 YENEEA.

The rearrangement joins TRBV6-1 to TRBJ2-2, with TRBD1 as a possible D gene (6 bases). V gave up 7 bases and J gave up 4 bases, with 13 bases separating them. This CDR3 region has 14 residues. Germline V gene lookup returns CDR1 MNHNS and CDR2 SASEGT. The CDR3 spells CASKQGPGTGELFF. The CDR3 DNA follows: TGTGCCAGCAAACAGGGTCCGGGCACCGGGGAGCTGTTTTTT.

This clone showed up just once. The gene calls are TRBV19 and TRBJ2-7; D is unresolved. Germline V CDR1 and CDR2: LNHDA, SQIVND (reference sequence). Trimming removed 1 base at V and 3 bases at J, with 10 bases between. The CDR3 covers 14 residues. CDR3 in amino acids: CASSIGGTLYEQYF. CDR3 sequence (DNA): TGTGCCAGTAGTATAGGAGGAACCCTCTACGAGCAGTACTTC.

V gene TRBV7-9 combines with J gene TRBJ2-3, with 11 bases that match TRBD1. J gave up 7 bases and V 4 bases, and 13 bases lay outside the gene matches. CDR1 is SEHNR and CDR2 is FQNEAQ in the germline V gene (reference sequence). This CDR3 region has 17 residues. Written as DNA, the CDR3 is TGTGCCAGCAGCTCCTATTCCGGGACAGGGGGTGACTATACGCAGTATTTT. It specifies CASSSYSGTGGDYTQYF.

The chain couples TRBV7-2 to TRBJ1-2; D unclear. CDR3 size: 14 residues. V lost 4 bases to trimming and J lost 4 bases, with 13 bases between them. Germline V gives CDR1 SGHTA, CDR2 FQGNSA. The CDR3 loop reads CASSSQGLSYGYTF. CDR3 nucleotide sequence: TGTGCCAGCAGCTCCCAAGGACTGAGCTATGGCTACACCTTC. Full variable domain (rest looked up from reference TRBV7-2 and TRBJ1-2): GAGVSQSPSNKVTEKGKDVELRCDPISGHTALYWYRQSLGQGLEFLIYFQGNSAPDKSGLPSDRFSAERTGGSVSTLTIQRTQQEDSAVYLCASSSQGLSYGYTFGSGTRLTVV.

Only one count was recorded for this clone. This chain links TRBV28 with TRBJ2-7; D is uncertain. Germline V gene sequence: CDR1 MDHEN, CDR2 SYDVKM. The CDR3 has 13 residues. V dropped 5 bases and J dropped 6 bases, with 14 bases sitting between them. The CDR3 sequence: CASSVPPDFEQYF. DNA for the CDR3: TGTGCCAGCAGTGTCCCCCCGGATTTCGAGCAGTACTTC.

The chain has TRBV21-1 and TRBJ1-4. TRBV21-1 is listed as a pseudogene. This CDR3 comprises 14 residues. CDR3 loop: CASSKFGRREKLFF. The CDR3 nucleotides are TGTGCCAGCAGCAAATTTGGCAGGAGGGAAAAACTGTTTTTT.

The sample holds a few counts of this clone. CDR3 sequence: CASSEEGTDTQYF. CDR3 DNA: TGTGCCAGCAGTGAAGAGGGCACAGATACGCAGTATTTT. The chain joins TRBV2 to TRBJ2-3; unclear D gene. The CDR3 extends over 13 amino acids. Germline V gene data show CDR1 as SNHLY and CDR2 as FYNNEI. The ends were cut back, 1 base at V and 1 base at J, with 3 bases in the middle.